This T cell receptor (beta chain) appears in the sequencing data of a study of CD8+CD57+ T cells in acquired aplastic anemia. Study information: Recorded DNA amounts for sorted CD4+ and CD8+ cells had an average of about 3 ug. The average read count for CD4+ cells in healthy donors was 8.5 million to 12 million.

Of note for this clonotype: What it recognizes is unknown.

Broader study findings: For CD8+ Simpson's diversity, patients and controls showed no significant difference. Patients had about 31 CD8+ CDR3 sequences in common with controls (the shared set).

Investigators profiled TCR beta VDJ and CDR3 from genomic DNA template. TCRdb used MiXCR to reprocess the reads, holding one entry per CDR3 protein. Of about 130,000 distinct CDR3 sequences listed, around 41% were seen once; the top ten hold over 6.5%. The V and J ends lost 6 bases and 3 bases, in that order; junction bases with no gene match: 6. This CDR3 contains 15 residues. This TCR was sampled from a human donor in good health, serving as a control. The chain is built from TRBV12-3 or TRBV12-4 and TRBJ1-4, with 8 nucleotides matching TRBD1. Specimen: sorted CD4+, CD8+, or CD8+CD57+ T cells (not recorded which) from PBMCs. The CDR3 nucleotides are TGTGCCAGCAGCCAACAGGGGGGGTCTAATGAAAAACTGTTTTTT. Its protein product is CASSQQGGSNEKLFF.